This T cell receptor beta chain was retrieved from a study of T cells in Graves' hyperthyroidism and ophthalmopathy. Study-wide findings and caveats: Appearing also in blood were most of the thyroid clonotypes expanded above 0.001. Separation of ophthalmopathy from stable hyperthyroidism was achieved by a 13 V-J model.

With 2 bases removed from V and 5 bases from J, the gap between germline ends came to 9 bases. CDR3 length equals 13 residues. Germline V gene lookup returns CDR1 MNHNS and CDR2 SASEGT. Amplification yielded TCR beta CDR3 regions, with RNA transcripts as the source. HTBI primers were the set used in a first-round RT-PCR of the TCR CDR3. From the multiplex PCR reads, TCRdb called clonotypes with MiXCR, one entry per CDR3 protein. Of about 610,000 distinct CDR3 sequences in the sample, 46% were seen once. Ten or more counts support this clonotype. What it binds is unknown. Graves' hyperthyroidism was deemed stable absent ophthalmopathy progression within 18 months.

The receptor was isolated from a woman aged 18-29 years with Graves' hyperthyroidism. The V call is TRBV6-1, the J call TRBJ1-1; D not resolved. Input material: peripheral blood or thyroid tissue (not recorded which). CDR3 nucleotide sequence: TGTGCCAGCAGTGAAACATCCGGTACTGAAGCTTTCTTT. Translation gives CASSETSGTEAFF.